This T cell receptor beta chain was found in a study of PD-1 blockade in classical Hodgkin lymphoma. General study points: Newly diagnosed patients were reported to exhibit reduced baseline TCR diversity relative to healthy donors. Baseline diversity in complete responders resembled that of newly diagnosed patients.

TCRdb's table, derived via immunoSEQ multiplex PCR, lists solely in-frame clones and lacks some. The sample yields around 20,000 clones, about 80% seen once. Comment on this clone: Its antigen is unknown.

This CDR3 region has 19 residues. CDR1 and CDR2 (germline): SGHNT, YYREEE (reference sequence). V lost 4 bases, J lost 5 bases, and 29 bases lay in between. The time point denotes: cycle 4 day 1 (C4D1), after 5 to 7 weeks of nivolumab. Relapse after autologous stem cell transplantation occurred in every patient, and brentuximab vedotin exposure varied. The source was peripheral blood mononuclear cells (PBMCs), collected before the fourth cycle of nivolumab. This receptor was taken from a human donor with classical Hodgkin lymphoma. The rearrangement uses TRBV5-4 and TRBJ2-3; D remains ambiguous. CDR3 protein: CASSQVPSDGDYLGDTQYF. The CDR3 DNA reads TGTGCCAGCAGCCAAGTCCCCTCGGACGGAGATTATCTCGGAGATACGCAGTATTTT.